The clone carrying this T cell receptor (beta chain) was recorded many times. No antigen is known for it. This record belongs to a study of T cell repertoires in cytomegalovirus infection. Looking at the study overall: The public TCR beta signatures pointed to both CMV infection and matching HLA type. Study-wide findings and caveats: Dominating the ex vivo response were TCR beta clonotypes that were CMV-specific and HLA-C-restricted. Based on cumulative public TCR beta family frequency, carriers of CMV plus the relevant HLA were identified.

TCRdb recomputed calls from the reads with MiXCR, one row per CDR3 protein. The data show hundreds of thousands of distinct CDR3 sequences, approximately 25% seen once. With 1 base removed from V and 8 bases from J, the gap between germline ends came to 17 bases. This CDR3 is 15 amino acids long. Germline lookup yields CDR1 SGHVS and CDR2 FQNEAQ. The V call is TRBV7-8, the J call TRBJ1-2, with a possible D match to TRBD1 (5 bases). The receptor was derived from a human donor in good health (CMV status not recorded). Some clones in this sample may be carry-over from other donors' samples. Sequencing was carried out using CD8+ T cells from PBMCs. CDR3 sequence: CASSLVSGGGRGYTF. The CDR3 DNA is TGTGCCAGCAGCTTAGTTTCCGGGGGTGGTCGAGGCTACACCTTC.